This TCR beta chain derives from a study of T cells expressing NK-cell markers. Study-level information: Seven donors tested HCMV-seropositive and one tested seronegative among the eight sequenced. Study outcomes and limitations: Each of a handful of donors carried dominant NKG2C+ clonotypes accounting for about 1.0-7.0% of CD8+ T cells.

The cDNA for TCR beta came from 5'RACE template switching with UMIs. TCRdb reprocessed the 5' RACE reads; each CDR3 protein has one entry and no DNA is given. Its listing shows roughly 390,000 distinct CDR3 sequences. Note on this clonotype: Its antigen remains unidentified.

Germline loops: CDR1 MNHNS, CDR2 SASEGT. The CDR3 is made up of 15 amino acids. This clonotype was sampled from a woman between 45 and 60 years old in good health. Sequenced: blood T cells: a sorted CD56 or NKG2C T cell subset, CD4+ or CD8+ T cells, or bulk PBMC T cells (not recorded which). V is TRBV6-1 and J is TRBJ2-3; the D gene TCRdb calls, TRBD1, cannot be checked with no DNA. This CDR3 reads CASSGTSYRTDTQYF.